Listed below are T cell receptor beta chains from one sample, sequenced in a study of graft-versus-host responses after intestinal transplantation. Antigens for these TCRs are unknown. The assay was immunoSEQ multiplex PCR, and TCRdb's table has in-frame clones only and misses some. This table holds 96,000 or so clones, about 90% found once. The sample here was unstimulated CD4+ T cells sorted from spleen or lymph node cells, taken before intestinal transplant. The receptors were gathered from a human donor who received an intestinal transplant. Each CDR3 is given without its conserved first and last residue. D genes are given only for firm matches.

j_gene: TRBJ2-1; d_gene: TRBD2; v_gene: TRBV9; CDR3aa: ASSGTSGSYNEQF
j_gene: TRBJ1-1; d_gene: TRBD1; v_gene: TRBV29-1; CDR3aa: SVADRVGTEAF
j_gene: TRBJ2-1; d_gene: .; v_gene: TRBV27; CDR3aa: ASSLEREQF
j_gene: TRBJ2-5; d_gene: .; v_gene: TRBV6-1; CDR3aa: ASSESRVRETQY
j_gene: TRBJ2-1; d_gene: TRBD2; v_gene: TRBV6-6; CDR3aa: ASSQGLAGYNEQF
j_gene: TRBJ1-2; d_gene: .; v_gene: TRBV9; CDR3aa: ASSGHLRGDGYT
j_gene: TRBJ2-1; d_gene: TRBD2; v_gene: TRBV5-1; CDR3aa: ASSLGRLADYNEQF
j_gene: TRBJ2-1; d_gene: .; v_gene: TRBV5-4; CDR3aa: ASSLDLAAYNEQF
j_gene: TRBJ2-1; d_gene: TRBD2; v_gene: TRBV7-9; CDR3aa: ASRLTSGGSSYNEQF
j_gene: TRBJ1-6; d_gene: TRBD1; v_gene: TRBV7-6; CDR3aa: ASSLARQGGNSPLH
j_gene: TRBJ1-5; d_gene: .; v_gene: TRBV6-4; CDR3aa: ASSRDFNQPQH
j_gene: TRBJ1-1; d_gene: .; v_gene: TRBV6-5; CDR3aa: ASGPGPERGAF
j_gene: TRBJ1-1; d_gene: .; v_gene: TRBV7-2; CDR3aa: ASSLRTVSGEAF
j_gene: TRBJ1-2; d_gene: TRBD1; v_gene: TRBV19; CDR3aa: ASSIQPGTGDGYT
j_gene: TRBJ2-3; d_gene: TRBD2; v_gene: TRBV11-2; CDR3aa: ASSLGAGGITDTQY
j_gene: TRBJ1-5; d_gene: TRBD1; v_gene: TRBV27; CDR3aa: ASSVQGAGNQPQH
j_gene: TRBJ2-5; d_gene: .; v_gene: TRBV5-4; CDR3aa: ASSLADRLGETQY
j_gene: TRBJ2-1; d_gene: TRBD2; v_gene: TRBV4-3; CDR3aa: ASSQVVAGDSHNEQF
j_gene: TRBJ2-5; d_gene: TRBD1; v_gene: TRBV5-6; CDR3aa: ASSLDIQGIRWETQY
j_gene: TRBJ1-2; d_gene: .; v_gene: TRBV19; CDR3aa: ASSIEGPTDYGYT
j_gene: TRBJ1-1; d_gene: TRBD1; v_gene: TRBV6-5; CDR3aa: ASSYGTGMGEAF
j_gene: TRBJ2-3; d_gene: .; v_gene: TRBV9; CDR3aa: ASSLAKGTDTQY
j_gene: TRBJ1-4; d_gene: .; v_gene: TRBV30; CDR3aa: AWRRLSREKLF
j_gene: TRBJ2-3; d_gene: .; v_gene: TRBV27; CDR3aa: ASGPKSQGLITDTQY
j_gene: TRBJ2-7; d_gene: .; v_gene: TRBV2; CDR3aa: ASSEPAGEQY
j_gene: TRBJ1-4; d_gene: TRBD1; v_gene: TRBV11-2; CDR3aa: ASSFGDRPANEKLF
j_gene: TRBJ1-1; d_gene: .; v_gene: TRBV5-1; CDR3aa: ASSLGLTSNTEAF
j_gene: TRBJ2-3; d_gene: TRBD2; v_gene: TRBV28; CDR3aa: ASSSGLAGASTDTQY
j_gene: TRBJ1-1; d_gene: .; v_gene: TRBV10-1; CDR3aa: ASSGTAVTEAF
j_gene: TRBJ2-1; d_gene: .; v_gene: TRBV4-2; CDR3aa: ASSQELALDEQF
j_gene: TRBJ1-6; d_gene: .; v_gene: TRBV2; CDR3aa: ASSEGVGANNSPLH
j_gene: TRBJ1-2; d_gene: TRBD1; v_gene: TRBV27; CDR3aa: ASSNYLGTGKGNGYT
j_gene: TRBJ1-1; d_gene: .; v_gene: TRBV6-1; CDR3aa: ASSVLGAGTEAF
j_gene: TRBJ1-5; d_gene: .; v_gene: TRBV6-4; CDR3aa: ASSDRENQPQH
j_gene: TRBJ2-3; d_gene: .; v_gene: TRBV11-3; CDR3aa: ASSWAVTDTQY
j_gene: TRBJ2-3; d_gene: .; v_gene: TRBV27; CDR3aa: ASSLLGGADTQY
j_gene: TRBJ2-3; d_gene: .; v_gene: TRBV9; CDR3aa: ASSATASYDTQY
j_gene: TRBJ2-1; d_gene: TRBD2; v_gene: TRBV5-1; CDR3aa: ASSAGDTDSEQF
j_gene: TRBJ1-5; d_gene: TRBD1; v_gene: TRBV9; CDR3aa: ASSMTGGSQPQH
j_gene: TRBJ2-3; d_gene: TRBD2; v_gene: TRBV2; CDR3aa: ASRDSGGTTDTQY
j_gene: TRBJ2-7; d_gene: .; v_gene: TRBV28; CDR3aa: ASRTIAISAGEQY
j_gene: TRBJ1-1; d_gene: TRBD1; v_gene: TRBV7-9; CDR3aa: ASSHRGTGGLLNTEAF
j_gene: TRBJ2-4; d_gene: TRBD2; v_gene: TRBV6-5; CDR3aa: ASRSLAGGPGIQY
j_gene: TRBJ1-5; d_gene: TRBD1; v_gene: TRBV19; CDR3aa: ASSIRGQGQNQPQH
j_gene: TRBJ1-2; d_gene: TRBD1; v_gene: TRBV5-6; CDR3aa: ASSETGEFGYT
j_gene: TRBJ1-2; d_gene: TRBD1; v_gene: TRBV6-6; CDR3aa: ASRGQGELAYGYT
j_gene: TRBJ2-2; d_gene: .; v_gene: TRBV5-1; CDR3aa: ASSLNHRQAGELF